Listed below are T cell receptor beta chains from one sample, sequenced in a study of T cells in Graves' hyperthyroidism and ophthalmopathy. One entry per CDR3 protein results from TCRdb running MiXCR on the multiplex PCR reads. The table includes about 59,000 distinct CDR3 sequences, about 50% detected once. The sequencing sample was made of blood. The receptors originated from a woman in her fifties or sixties with Graves' ophthalmopathy. The CDR3 runs from the conserved cysteine through the conserved F or W. A D gene is named only where the DNA matches it firmly. The listing skips clone size in some rows; elsewhere it reads once, few, many or a size class.

TRBD1,TRBJ2-7,few,TRBV29-1,CSVAPGQELYEQYF,TGCAGCGTTGCCCCGGGACAGGAACTCTACGAGCAGTACTTC
NA,TRBJ2-3,NA,TRBV19,CASSIGVDTQYF,TGTGCCAGTAGTATCGGAGTGGATACGCAGTATTTT
NA,TRBJ1-1,NA,TRBV10-2,CASSAPGSVRTEAFF,TGCGCCAGCAGTGCCCCAGGGTCCGTCCGGACTGAAGCTTTCTTT
NA,TRBJ1-5,once,TRBV5-1,CASSPGGVGYQPQHF,TGCGCCAGCAGCCCCGGCGGGGTAGGATATCAGCCCCAGCATTTT
NA,TRBJ2-1,many,TRBV4-1,CASSQRDRSSYNEQFF,TGCGCCAGCAGCCAGAGGGACCGAAGCTCCTACAATGAGCAGTTCTTC
NA,TRBJ2-7,NA,TRBV20-1,CSAGNADLNYEQYF,TGCAGTGCTGGTAATGCCGATCTAAACTACGAGCAGTACTTC
TRBD1,TRBJ1-5,NA,TRBV24-1,CATHDRGDQPQHF,TGTGCCACCCATGACAGGGGTGATCAGCCCCAGCATTTT
TRBD1,TRBJ1-3,many,TRBV9,CASSQTGVSGNTIYF,TGTGCCAGCAGCCAGACAGGGGTCTCTGGAAACACCATATATTTT
NA,TRBJ2-1,NA,TRBV5-6,CVGSPVGRFNEQFF,TGTGTCGGCAGCCCAGTGGGACGGTTCAATGAGCAGTTCTTC
NA,TRBJ2-6,many,TRBV5-1,CASSPTGRNLGANVLTF,TGCGCCAGCAGCCCCACGGGACGGAACCTTGGGGCCAACGTCCTGACTTTC
NA,TRBJ1-5,NA,TRBV6-5,CASRDVGRVQETQHF,TGTGCCAGCAGGGACGTGGGGAGGGTTCAAGAGACCCAGCATTTT
TRBD1,TRBJ1-2,NA,TRBV2,CASTEGRGRKGYTF,TGTGCCAGCACTGAGGGCAGGGGGCGGAAGGGCTACACCTTC
TRBD1,TRBJ2-7,once,TRBV5-1,CASSVGQYEQYF,TGCGCCAGCAGTGTGGGACAGTACGAGCAGTACTTC
TRBD1,TRBJ1-6,NA,TRBV10-3,CAISVGQGSSPLHF,TGTGCCATCAGTGTGGGACAGGGGTCTTCACCCCTCCACTTT
NA,TRBJ2-7,many,TRBV4-1,CASSQDPRSYEQYF,TGCGCCAGCAGCCAAGACCCACGGTCATACGAGCAGTACTTC
NA,TRBJ1-4,NA,TRBV12-3/TRBV12-4,CASSLRAGETYEKLFF,TGTGCCAGCAGTTTACGAGCGGGGGAGACCTACGAAAAACTGTTTTTT
TRBD1,TRBJ1-1,many,TRBV5-5,CASSQGKGGSEAFF,TGTGCCAGCAGCCAGGGAAAAGGGGGCTCTGAAGCTTTCTTT
TRBD1,TRBJ1-6,many,TRBV7-3,CASSLTQGDNSPLHF,TGTGCCAGCAGCTTAACACAGGGGGATAATTCACCCCTCCACTTT
TRBD1,TRBJ1-2,NA,TRBV7-3,CASSPPTGNGYGYTF,TGTGCCAGCAGCCCCCCGACAGGGAACGGCTATGGCTACACCTTC
NA,TRBJ2-7,NA,TRBV7-9,CAGSLAPAFYEQYF,TGTGCCGGCAGCTTAGCGCCAGCTTTCTACGAGCAGTACTTC
TRBD2,TRBJ2-3,many,TRBV7-3,CASRQGLAGVTDTQYF,TGTGCCAGCAGACAAGGACTAGCGGGAGTAACAGATACGCAGTATTTT
TRBD2,TRBJ2-1,NA,TRBV9,CASSVVDSGNAEQFF,TGTGCCAGCAGCGTAGTTGATAGCGGGAACGCTGAGCAGTTCTTC
TRBD2,TRBJ2-5,NA,TRBV20-1,CSARDLLAGMETQYF,TGCAGTGCTAGAGATTTACTAGCGGGAATGGAGACCCAGTACTTC
NA,TRBJ2-3,NA,TRBV11-2,CASSFQRGVAGNEQYF,TGTGCCAGCAGCTTTCAAAGGGGGGTTGCTGGGAATGAGCAGTATTTT
NA,TRBJ2-3,once,TRBV12-3/TRBV12-4,CASSRIGYAQYF,TGTGCCAGCAGTCGGATTGGGTATGCGCAGTATTTT
NA,TRBJ1-3,NA,TRBV29-1,CSVRGTAGNTIYF,TGCAGCGTCCGAGGCACCGCTGGAAACACCATATATTTT
NA,TRBJ2-7,NA,TRBV20-1,CSARNGEQYF,TGCAGTGCCCGAAACGGGGAGCAGTACTTC
TRBD2,TRBJ2-7,many,TRBV20-1,CSASYSAGGYYEQYF,TGCAGTGCTAGTTATTCGGCGGGAGGTTACTACGAGCAGTACTTC
NA,TRBJ2-5,many,TRBV29-1,CSVDEGGETQYF,TGCAGCGTTGACGAGGGCGGGGAGACCCAGTACTTC
NA,TRBJ1-1,many,TRBV5-1,CASSTSRENTEAFF,TGCGCCAGCAGCACATCCAGGGAGAACACTGAAGCTTTCTTT
NA,TRBJ2-7,many,TRBV12-3/TRBV12-4,CASSSGPLRVF,TGTGCCAGCAGTTCGGGACCGCTAAGGGTCTTC
NA,TRBJ2-1,many,TRBV20-1,CSARDILSYNEQFF,TGCAGTGCTAGAGATATCCTCTCCTACAATGAGCAGTTCTTC
NA,TRBJ2-3,NA,TRBV9,CASSVENGDTQYF,TGTGCCAGCAGCGTGGAGAATGGAGATACGCAGTATTTT
NA,TRBJ1-1,NA,TRBV20-1,CSAVGDWNTEAFF,TGCAGTGCGGTGGGGGACTGGAACACTGAAGCTTTCTTT
NA,TRBJ2-3,many,TRBV7-9,CASRFPPSFDTQYF,TGTGCCAGCAGGTTTCCCCCTAGTTTCGATACGCAGTATTTT
NA,TRBJ1-6,NA,TRBV7-6,CASSLGPRAGLSYNSPLHF,TGTGCCAGCAGCTTAGGGCCGAGGGCAGGGCTGTCTTATAATTCACCCCTCCACTTT
TRBD1,TRBJ2-5,NA,TRBV12-3/TRBV12-4,CASRTGVETQYF,TGTGCCAGCAGAACAGGGGTAGAGACCCAGTACTTC
NA,TRBJ2-3,NA,TRBV11-3,CASSLGESTDTQYF,TGTGCCAGCAGCTTAGGAGAGTCCACAGATACGCAGTATTTT
NA,TRBJ2-3,few,TRBV7-9,CASSLVGGPTDTQYF,TGTGCCAGCAGCTTAGTCGGGGGCCCCACAGATACGCAGTATTTT
NA,TRBJ2-5,NA,TRBV20-1,CSASDRIQEAQYF,TGCAGTGCTAGTGACAGGATACAAGAGGCCCAGTACTTC
TRBD1,TRBJ1-1,once,TRBV20-1,CSAPGTAGRTEAFF,TGCAGTGCCCCCGGGACAGCCGGTCGCACTGAAGCTTTCTTT
NA,TRBJ1-2,many,TRBV6-1,CASSDLGQLSYGYTF,TGTGCCAGCAGTGACCTCGGGCAGCTATCTTATGGCTACACCTTC
TRBD2,TRBJ2-7,few,TRBV20-1,CSARGLARQYF,TGCAGTGCTAGGGGACTAGCGAGGCAGTACTTC
TRBD2,TRBJ2-3,NA,TRBV5-1,CASSSQAGGTDTQYF,TGCGCCAGCAGCTCCCAAGCGGGAGGGACAGATACGCAGTATTTT
NA,TRBJ2-3,NA,TRBV15,CATGDSRLTDTQYF,TGTGCCACCGGTGACTCTCGCCTCACAGATACGCAGTACTTT